Included here is one T cell receptor (beta chain) sequence, with context. No antigen is known for it. This CDR3 contains 15 residues. Germline V gene lookup returns CDR1 MNHNS and CDR2 SASEGT. After removal of 4 bases from V and 7 bases from J, the junction contained 8 bases not matched to a gene. The data originate from a study of OX40 agonist ivuxolimab in advanced cancers. Study-wide background: Across the patients, intravenous ivuxolimab was delivered every 2 weeks at 0.01 to 10 mg/kg. Patients with hepatocellular carcinoma, melanoma, renal cell or head and neck cancer made up the dose-escalation patients. Study results and caveats: Among the lowest levels of clonal expansion were found in partial responders at 0.1-3.0 mg/kg. Certain nonresponders likewise exhibited a low normalized T-cell clonal expansion.

Only in-frame clones appear in the TCRdb table, and some are missing; sequencing was by immunoSEQ multiplex PCR. Of fewer than 85,000 clones listed, about 89% are singletons. The chain joins TRBV6-1 to TRBJ1-1; 11 bases line up with TRBD1. Sequenced material: CD4+ or CD8+ T cells sorted from blood, taken in a trial of the OX40 agonist ivuxolimab. The sequence derives from an adult with an advanced solid tumor such as melanoma, head and neck, liver or kidney cancer. The CDR3, as DNA: TGTGCCAGCAGTGGAGCGCGGACAGGGGGCTTTGAAGCTTTCTTT. It is translated as CASSGARTGGFEAFF.